Below, 8 T cell receptor beta chains from the same sample are listed, as sequenced in a study of molecular identifiers for immune sequencing clone quantification (dated 2018 in TCRdb). Library preparation was by PCR. The sequencing machine was an Illumina HiSeq 4000. TCRdb trimmed the raw reads at Q25, called clones with MiXCR and kept productive beta chains. Records with the same CDR3 protein are collapsed into one entry carrying the most frequent genes and DNA. Present in this sample are 60,000 to 70,000 distinct CDR3 sequences, under 20% of which were seen just once. Of the sample, about 1.5% is held by the ten largest clones. The sequenced sample was naive CD8+ T cells from blood, with Jurkat cell RNA spiked in. In light of the paper, this sample's cell subset or site label describes: FACS-sorted CD8+CD4-CCR7+CD45RA+ naive T cells. The receptor source for this set is a human donor in good health. Some libraries in this study had Jurkat cell RNA spiked in.

Ten or more counts support this clonotype. This chain joins TRBV20-1 and TRBJ2-1; TRBD2 aligns across 10 bases. The CDR3 runs 14 residues. The germline CDR1 and CDR2 sequences are DFQATT and SNEGSKA (reference sequence). Germline trimming cut 0 bases from V and 8 bases from J; bases unmatched to any gene: 4. The CDR3 nucleotides read TGCAGTGCTAGAGATGAAGCGGGAGGGTATGAGCAGTTCTTC. The encoded protein is CSARDEAGGYEQFF.

This clonotype was counted only a few times. The V call is TRBV30, the J call TRBJ1-1, with D perhaps matching TRBD1 (5 bases). The CDR3 has 13 amino acids. Trimming removed 4 bases from V and 4 bases from J, with 13 bases in between. Germline CDR1 is GTSNPN and CDR2 is SVGIG (reference sequence). In DNA form, the CDR3 reads TGTGCCTGGACCACGGGGGGATTCACTGAAGCTTTCTTT. This sequence encodes CAWTTGGFTEAFF.

As to this clonotype: A much larger clone is a single base away; this may be a read error. The chain couples TRBV5-6 to TRBJ2-2; 10 bases agree with TRBD2. V was clipped by 0 bases and J by 4 bases; unmatched bases: 3. Germline lookup yields CDR1 SGHDT and CDR2 YYEEEE. The CDR3 covers 16 residues. The CDR3 region is CASSLELAGSTGELFF. The CDR3 bases are TGTGCCAGCAGCTTGGAACTAGCGGGGAGCACCGGGGAGCTGTTTTTT.

The table lists this clonotype with a few counts. The chain is built from TRBV3-1 and TRBJ2-1, with D unresolved. The ends were cut back, 5 bases at V and 6 bases at J, with 17 bases in the middle. CDR3 length: 15 residues. Germline lookup yields CDR1 LGHDT and CDR2 YNNKEL (reference sequence). The CDR3 DNA follows: TGTGCCAGCAGCACAGCGCCGTCTAGTAGCAATGAGCAGTTCTTC. Residues: CASSTAPSSSNEQFF.

In the case of this clonotype: A much larger clone differs by one base, so this may be a read error. The chain employs TRBV6-2 or TRBV6-3 and TRBJ1-5; D is unclear. Germline V gene lookup returns CDR1 MNHEY and CDR2 SVGEGT. The CDR3 loop spans 15 amino acids. The chain's CDR3 is CASSYATSGNQLQHF. CDR3 DNA: TGTGCCAGCAGTTACGCGACATCGGGCAATCAGCTCCAGCATTTT.

This clonotype was seen only a few times. CDR3: CASRVSGANVLTF. The DNA for the CDR3 is TGTGCCAGCAGGGTGAGCGGGGCCAACGTCCTGACTTTC. The J gene is TRBJ2-6, the V gene TRBV12-3 or TRBV12-4, with D unclear. The CDR3 has 13 residues. V was pared by 6 bases and J by 4 bases, with 7 bases between.

This clonotype was found a few times. V usage is TRBV4-3 and J usage is TRBJ2-1, with D unresolved. CDR1 LGHNA and CDR2 YSLEER come from the germline V gene. The CDR3 is 17 amino acids. V lost 1 base and J lost 0, with 13 bases in between. In nucleotides, the CDR3 is TGCGCCAGCAGCCAAGGGTCCGCGGCGAGCTCCTACAATGAGCAGTTCTTC. The encoded protein is CASSQGSAASSYNEQFF.

The chain links TRBV6-1 to TRBJ2-7; TRBD2 matches at 9 bases. J lost 4 bases, V lost 7 bases, and 14 bases had no gene match. The germline V gene encodes CDR1 MNHNS and CDR2 SASEGT. CDR3 length: 16 amino acids. CDR3 nucleotides: TGTGCCAGCATCGCGGGGGGGGGACCAGTTTTTTACGAGCAGTACTTC. Residues: CASIAGGGPVFYEQYF.